Detailed here is one TCR beta chain. The data were obtained in a study of blood T cell repertoires in COVID-19. Across the whole study: Sources were T cells, B-cell-depleted T cells, or PBMCs; the material itself was cDNA or gDNA.

Assay: immunoSEQ multiplex PCR; the TCRdb copy retains only in-frame clones and omits some. This table has nearly 350,000 clones, around 83% appearing once. The germline gives CDR1 SGHVS, CDR2 FNYEAQ. Losses at the gene ends were 5 bases for V and 7 bases for J; bases not matched to a gene: 11. CDR3 size: 16 residues. The chain has TRBV7-6 and TRBJ2-1; 10 nucleotides match TRBD2. What was sequenced was peripheral blood. The TCR comes from a young man with active or convalescent COVID-19. The CDR3 loop reads CASSHFSSGGGNEQFF. As DNA, the CDR3 is TGTGCCAGCAGCCACTTCTCTAGCGGGGGCGGGAATGAGCAGTTCTTC.